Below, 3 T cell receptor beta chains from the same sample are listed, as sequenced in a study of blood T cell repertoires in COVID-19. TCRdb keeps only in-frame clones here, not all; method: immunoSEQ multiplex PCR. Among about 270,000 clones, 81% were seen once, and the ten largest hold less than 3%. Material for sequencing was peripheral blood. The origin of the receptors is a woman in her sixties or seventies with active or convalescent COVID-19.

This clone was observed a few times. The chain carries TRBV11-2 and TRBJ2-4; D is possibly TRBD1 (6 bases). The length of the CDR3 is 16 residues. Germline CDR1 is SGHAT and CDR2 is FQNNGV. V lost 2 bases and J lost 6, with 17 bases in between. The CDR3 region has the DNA TGTGCCAGCAGCTTAATAACCGGACAGTTAGGAAACATTCAGTACTTC. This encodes CASSLITGQLGNIQYF.

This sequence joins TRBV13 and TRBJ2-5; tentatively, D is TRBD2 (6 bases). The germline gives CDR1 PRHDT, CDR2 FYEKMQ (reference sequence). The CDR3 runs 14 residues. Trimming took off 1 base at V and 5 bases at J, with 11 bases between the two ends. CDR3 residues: CASSLAGGSETQYF. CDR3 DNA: TGTGCCAGCAGCTTAGCTGGGGGGTCGGAGACCCAGTACTTC.

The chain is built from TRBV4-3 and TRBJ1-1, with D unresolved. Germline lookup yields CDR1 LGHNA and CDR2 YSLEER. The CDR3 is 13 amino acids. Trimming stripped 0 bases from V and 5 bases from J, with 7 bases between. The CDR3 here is CASSQDLRTEAFF. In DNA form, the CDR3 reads TGCGCCAGCAGCCAAGATCTGCGAACTGAAGCTTTCTTT.